These 18 T cell receptor beta chains were sequenced from one sample in a study of T cell changes during pregnancy in multiple sclerosis. Generated by immunoSEQ multiplex PCR, the TCRdb table keeps only in-frame clones and is missing some. The table shows over 45,000 clones, with around 92% occurring only once. The material sequenced was CD4+ T cells from peripheral blood mononuclear cells, taken in the second trimester of pregnancy. Source of these receptors: a female donor with multiple sclerosis, enrolled in a pregnancy study.

The chain recombines TRBV5-1 with TRBJ2-7, with D tentatively TRBD2 (5 bases). CDR1 is SGHRS, CDR2 YFSETQ, per germline. V was shortened by 2 bases and J by 2 bases, with 20 bases between the two germline ends. The CDR3 length is 17 residues. Here the CDR3 reads CASSFGVSTGSPYEQYF. The CDR3 coding sequence is TGCGCCAGCAGCTTTGGAGTATCCACGGGGTCCCCCTACGAGCAGTACTTC. Variable domain in full (rest from reference TRBV5-1 and TRBJ2-7): KAGVTQTPRYLIKTRGQQVTLSCSPISGHRSVSWYQQTPGQGLQFLFEYFSETQRNKGNFPGRFSGRQFSNSRSEMNVSTLELGDSALYLCASSFGVSTGSPYEQYFGPGTRLTVT.

The chain recombines TRBV5-1 with TRBJ2-3; 7 nucleotides line up with TRBD1. The V segment lost 2 bases and the J segment 0 bases; nucleotides outside the gene matches: 6. The CDR3 totals 16 residues. The V gene's germline CDR1 is SGHRS and CDR2 YFSETQ. CDR3: CASSFEGAPSTDTQYF. The CDR3 DNA is TGCGCCAGCAGCTTTGAGGGGGCACCTAGCACAGATACGCAGTATTTT. The full variable domain, its missing parts supplied by reference TRBV5-1 and TRBJ2-3, is KAGVTQTPRYLIKTRGQQVTLSCSPISGHRSVSWYQQTPGQGLQFLFEYFSETQRNKGNFPGRFSGRQFSNSRSEMNVSTLELGDSALYLCASSFEGAPSTDTQYFGPGTRLTVL.

The gene calls are TRBV19 and TRBJ1-1; the D gene is possibly TRBD1 (6 bases). CDR3 length: 14 residues. Looked up from germline, CDR1 is LNHDA and CDR2 is SQIVND (reference sequence). The germline V and J ends were trimmed by 10 bases and 6 bases, with 21 bases remaining between them. Here the CDR3 DNA reads TGTGCCACCCTTCACCCAGGGGCTGGGGCTGAAGCTTTCTTT. This gives the protein CATLHPGAGAEAFF.

This chain links TRBV10-3 with TRBJ1-2; 7 bases map to TRBD1. After removal of 5 bases from V and 4 bases from J, the junction contained 7 bases not matched to a gene. Per the germline V gene, CDR1 is ENHRY and CDR2 is SYGVKD. CDR3 length equals 14 residues. The CDR3 DNA is TGTGCCATCAGTCCCGGACAGGCCTCCTATGGCTACACCTTC. This encodes CAISPGQASYGYTF.

This chain joins TRBV5-1 and TRBJ1-1; TRBD1 matches 9 bases. Germline V gives CDR1 SGHRS, CDR2 YFSETQ. With V trimmed by 4 bases and J by 3 bases, 4 bases remained unmatched. This CDR3 contains 14 residues. The CDR3 region is CASSIQGADTEAFF. The CDR3, as DNA: TGCGCCAGCAGCATACAGGGGGCAGACACTGAAGCTTTCTTT.

This chain uses TRBV28 with TRBJ1-2, with D unresolved. Germline V CDR1 and CDR2: MDHEN, SYDVKM. V gave up 0 bases and J gave up 8 bases, with 16 bases separating them. The CDR3 spans 15 residues. CDR3 nucleotides: TGTGCCAGCAGTTTATGGCCTATAAAACCGGAGGGCTACACCTTC. Encoded protein: CASSLWPIKPEGYTF.

The genes are TRBV5-1 and TRBJ1-1, with 8 bases identical to TRBD1. The germline V gene has CDR1 SGHRS and CDR2 YFSETQ. The CDR3 length is 15 residues. V gave up 5 bases and J gave up 7 bases; unmatched junction bases: 13. The CDR3 DNA follows: TGCGCCAGCAGTTTGACCACCCCGGGGACAGGTGAAGCTTTCTTT. Residues: CASSLTTPGTGEAFF.

The rearrangement links TRBV7-9 to TRBJ2-7; TRBD2 aligns across 9 bases. With V trimmed by 5 bases and J by 2 bases, 7 bases remained unmatched. Germline V gene sequence: CDR1 SEHNR, CDR2 FQNEAQ (reference sequence). The CDR3 contains 15 residues. This CDR3 is CASSPVLAGTYEQYF. In DNA form, the CDR3 reads TGTGCCAGCAGCCCAGTGCTAGCGGGAACCTACGAGCAGTACTTC.

This clone came up a few times. Different DNA sequences within this sample yield the same CDR3. The V and J genes are TRBV5-1 and TRBJ2-2; D not certain. The CDR3 loop spans 14 amino acids. V lost 0 bases and J 1 base, leaving 4 bases between the germline ends. Germline CDR1 SGHRS, CDR2 YFSETQ. CDR3: CASSLDRNTGELFF. In DNA, the CDR3 is TGCGCCAGCAGCTTGGACAGGAACACCGGGGAGCTGTTTTTT.

The chain has TRBV5-1 and TRBJ2-1; 7 nucleotides align to TRBD2. The V and J ends lost 0 bases and 0 bases, in that order; junction bases with no gene match: 3. The CDR3 runs 16 residues. The germline CDR1 and CDR2 sequences are SGHRS and YFSETQ. DNA for the CDR3: TGCGCCAGCAGCTTGGGGGGAGGGAGCTCCTACAATGAGCAGTTCTTC. Amino acids: CASSLGGGSSYNEQFF. Together with reference TRBV5-1 and TRBJ2-1, the CDR3 gives the full variable domain: KAGVTQTPRYLIKTRGQQVTLSCSPISGHRSVSWYQQTPGQGLQFLFEYFSETQRNKGNFPGRFSGRQFSNSRSEMNVSTLELGDSALYLCASSLGGGSSYNEQFFGPGTRLTVL.

The CDR3 DNA reads as TGTGCCAGCAGGCCCGGGGGAGAGAGAAAAGGCTACACCTTC. Amino acids: CASRPGGERKGYTF. The chain employs TRBV28 and TRBJ1-2, with D tentatively TRBD1 (5 bases). V shed 6 bases and J shed 8 bases, with 19 bases lying between them. The CDR3 loop spans 14 amino acids. Germline CDR1 MDHEN, CDR2 SYDVKM.

This clone was observed once. J is TRBJ1-1 and V is TRBV18; D call uncertain. The V and J ends lost 8 bases and 0 bases respectively, with 16 bases between them. Germline lookup yields CDR1 KGHSH and CDR2 LQKENI. CDR3 length: 15 amino acids. CDR3 sequence reads: CASRGGVSMNTEAFF. The DNA for the CDR3 is TGTGCCAGCCGGGGTGGGGTTTCCATGAACACTGAAGCTTTCTTT.

The V and J genes are TRBV6-1 and TRBJ1-1; no firm D call. V was trimmed by 6 bases and J by 1 base, leaving 9 bases between them. CDR3 length equals 13 residues. Per the germline V gene, CDR1 is MNHNS and CDR2 is SASEGT. The CDR3 protein is CASSRYGNTEAFF. The CDR3 DNA follows: TGTGCCAGCAGCCGCTACGGGAACACTGAAGCTTTCTTT.

This clone was observed a handful of times. The rearrangement joins TRBV4-1 to TRBJ1-4, with 8 bases fitting TRBD1. This CDR3 has 13 amino acids. The V gene end was trimmed by 4 bases and the J gene end by 10 bases; junction bases not matched to a gene: 5. Germline values: CDR1 MGHRA, CDR2 YSYEKL. CDR3 loop: CASSRQGMGKLFF. The DNA for the CDR3 is TGCGCCAGCAGCCGACAGGGGATGGGAAAACTGTTTTTT.

V and J are TRBV5-1 and TRBJ2-2, with 8 bases matching TRBD2. Unmatched junction bases numbered 9, after V lost 5 bases and J lost 3 bases. CDR1 is SGHRS, CDR2 YFSETQ, per germline. The CDR3 is made up of 16 amino acids. The DNA of the CDR3 is TGCGCCAGCAGGGGGGGTCAAGCGGGGGACACCGGGGAGCTGTTTTTT. It is translated as CASRGGQAGDTGELFF.

The chain is built from TRBV7-2 and TRBJ1-4, with 8 bases matching TRBD1. The trim removed 5 bases at V and 5 bases at J, leaving 7 bases unmatched. The CDR3 extends over 15 amino acids. Germline assignment: CDR1 SGHTA and CDR2 FQGNSA. This chain's CDR3 is CASSGPGTGNEKLFF. CDR3 coding DNA: TGTGCCAGCAGCGGGCCCGGGACAGGAAATGAAAAACTGTTTTTT.

The rearrangement uses TRBV28 and TRBJ2-7; D is possibly TRBD1 (6 bases). This CDR3 region has 14 residues. V lost 6 bases to trimming and J lost 3 bases, with 15 bases between them. Germline V lookup: CDR1 MDHEN, CDR2 SYDVKM. The CDR3 region is CASRSTGTYYEQYF. Here the CDR3 DNA reads TGTGCCAGCAGGTCAACCGGGACATACTACGAGCAGTACTTC. Together with reference TRBV28 and TRBJ2-7, the CDR3 gives the full variable domain: DVKVTQSSRYLVKRTGEKVFLECVQDMDHENMFWYRQDPGLGLRLIYFSYDVKMKEKGDIPEGYSVSREKKERFSLILESASTNQTSMYLCASRSTGTYYEQYFGPGTRLTVT.

The rearrangement links TRBV7-2 to TRBJ2-6; D is unclear. The V end lost 1 base, the J end lost 4 bases, and 11 bases lay between the germline ends. The CDR3 covers 16 residues. The V gene's germline CDR1 is SGHTA and CDR2 FQGNSA. This CDR3 reads CASSLGYGFGANVLTF. CDR3 nucleotide sequence: TGTGCCAGCAGCTTAGGGTACGGGTTCGGGGCCAACGTCCTGACTTTC.